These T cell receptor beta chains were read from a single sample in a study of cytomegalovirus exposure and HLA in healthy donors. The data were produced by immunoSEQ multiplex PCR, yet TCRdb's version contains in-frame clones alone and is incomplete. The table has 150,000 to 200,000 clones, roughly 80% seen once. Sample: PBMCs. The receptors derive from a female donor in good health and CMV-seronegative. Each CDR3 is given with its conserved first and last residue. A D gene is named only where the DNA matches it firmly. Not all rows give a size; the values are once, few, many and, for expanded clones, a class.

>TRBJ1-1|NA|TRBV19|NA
TGTGCCAGTAGTATAGCAGACGGGATGAACACTGAAGCTTTCTTT
CASSIADGMNTEAFF
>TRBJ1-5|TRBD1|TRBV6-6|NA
TGTGCCAGCAGTAGGGGACAGAGTAGCAATCAGCCCCAGCATTTT
CASSRGQSSNQPQHF
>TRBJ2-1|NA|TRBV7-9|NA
TGTGCCAGCAGCTCCCCAGGGTTCTCCTACAATGAGCAGTTCTTC
CASSSPGFSYNEQFF
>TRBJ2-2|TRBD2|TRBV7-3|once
TGTGCCAGCAGCTTATTGGGCGGGGGGACCGGGGAGCTGTTTTTT
CASSLLGGGTGELFF
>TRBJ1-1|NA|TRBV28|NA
TGTGCCAGCAGTTGGGCGACGAACACTGAAGCTTTCTTT
CASSWATNTEAFF
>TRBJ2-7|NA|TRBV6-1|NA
TGTGCCAGCAGTCCGGCTACAGGTTCCTACGAGCAGTACTTC
CASSPATGSYEQYF
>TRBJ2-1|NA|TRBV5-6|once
TGTGCCAGCAGCCTGACTCTAGCGCCCAATGAGCAGTTCTTC
CASSLTLAPNEQFF
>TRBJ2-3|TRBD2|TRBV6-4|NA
TGTGCCAGCAGTGACTCTCCTAGCGGCTCAGATACGCAGTATTTT
CASSDSPSGSDTQYF
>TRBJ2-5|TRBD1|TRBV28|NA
TGTGCCAGCAGTTTAAACAGGGGTGAAACGGAGACCCAGTACTTC
CASSLNRGETETQYF
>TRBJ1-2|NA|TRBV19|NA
TGTGCCAGTAGTACAGGGCGCAGGGAGGGTGGCTACACCTTC
CASSTGRREGGYTF
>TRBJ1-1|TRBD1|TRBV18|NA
TGTGCCAGCTCGCCGATCGGGACAGGGGGGCAAGCTTTCTTT
CASSPIGTGGQAFF
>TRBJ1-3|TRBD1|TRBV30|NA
TGTGCCTGGAGCCCGGACAGGGGAAACACCATATATTTT
CAWSPDRGNTIYF
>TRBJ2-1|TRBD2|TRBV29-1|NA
TGCAGCGTTGGGGGGGGCTCTAGCGGGGCCTCCTACAATGAGCAGTTCTTC
CSVGGGSSGASYNEQFF
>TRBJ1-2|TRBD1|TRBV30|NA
TGTGCCTGGAGTCCGCTTGATTCGTCCAGGGGGCGCGGGTATGGCTACACCTTC
CAWSPLDSSRGRGYGYTF
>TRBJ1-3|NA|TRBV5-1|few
TGCGCCAGCAGCTTACAGGTAGAGGACACCATATATTTT
CASSLQVEDTIYF
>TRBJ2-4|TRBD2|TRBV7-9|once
TGTGCCAGCAGACTAGCGGGGGGGCCCAAAAACATTCAGTACTTC
CASRLAGGPKNIQYF